The 18 T cell receptor beta chains given below trace back to one sample, sequenced in a study of blood T cell repertoires in COVID-19. This table comes from immunoSEQ multiplex PCR, and its TCRdb copy is limited to in-frame clones, with some not included. This sample has approximately 200,000 clones, with 80% to 90% found just once. The sample was peripheral blood. The receptors originated from a human donor with active or convalescent COVID-19. The donor label of this sample is uncertain.

V usage is TRBV3-1 (or the pseudogene TRBV3-2) and J usage is TRBJ2-2; D perhaps matches TRBD1 (6 bases). Trimming removed 5 bases at V and 1 base at J, with 11 bases between. CDR1 LGHDT and CDR2 YNNKEL come from the germline V gene (reference sequence). This CDR3 has 15 amino acids. Here the CDR3 DNA reads TGTGCCAGCAGCTCCAGGACAGAGAACACCGGGGAGCTGTTTTTT. This gives the protein CASSSRTENTGELFF.

The chain is built from TRBV4-2 and TRBJ1-5; no reliable D call. The V end lost 6 bases, the J end lost 6 bases, and 15 bases lay between the germline ends. Germline V gene lookup returns CDR1 LGHNA and CDR2 YNFKEQ. The CDR3 contains 14 residues. CDR3 amino acids: CASSRDQEGQPQHF. CDR3 DNA: TGTGCCAGCAGTCGTGACCAGGAAGGTCAGCCCCAGCATTTT.

The chain is built from TRBV4-3 and TRBJ1-2; D might be TRBD1 (6 bases). Trimming removed 1 base at V and 5 bases at J, with 11 bases between. This CDR3 region has 14 residues. Germline-derived CDR1 and CDR2 are LGHNA and YSLEER. CDR3 DNA: TGCGCCAGCAGCCAAGTTGGACAGAGATATGGCTACACCTTC. It is translated as CASSQVGQRYGYTF.

The gene calls are TRBV5-1 and TRBJ2-1, with TRBD2 matching 12 bases. Trimming cost V 2 bases and J 7 bases; bases outside gene matches: 19. This CDR3 has 20 residues. The germline V gene encodes CDR1 SGHRS and CDR2 YFSETQ. The CDR3 DNA is TGCGCCAGCAGCTTTCCGCCCGGGACTAGCGGGCCGACTAAGCGAAATGAGCAGTTCTTC. Its protein product is CASSFPPGTSGPTKRNEQFF.

The DNA for the CDR3 is TGTGCCAGCAGCAGACGGACTAGCGGGACACCAGATACGCAGTATTTT. Encoded protein: CASSRRTSGTPDTQYF. This sequence joins TRBV4-2 and TRBJ2-3; 12 bases are a match to TRBD2. Trimming cost V 5 bases and J 4 bases; bases outside gene matches: 7. Germline V lookup: CDR1 LGHNA, CDR2 YNFKEQ. This CDR3 region has 16 residues.

The chain employs TRBV7-2 and TRBJ2-7; 12 bases line up with TRBD1. V trimming: 0 bases; J trimming: 7 bases; junction bases outside the gene matches: 7. CDR1 and CDR2 (germline): SGHTA, FQGNSA. The CDR3 runs 16 residues. Written as DNA, the CDR3 is TGTGCCAGCAGCTTAGCTGGGACAGGGGGCTATCGAGAGCAGTACTTC. Protein: CASSLAGTGGYREQYF.

The genes are TRBV28 and TRBJ2-5, with TRBD2 matching over 8 bases. CDR1 and CDR2 from the germline V gene are MDHEN and SYDVKM. The CDR3 runs 16 residues. V lost 6 bases to trimming and J lost 7 bases; unmatched junction nucleotides: 16. The CDR3 here is CASSTKLSGGRGTQYF. The CDR3 bases are TGTGCCAGCAGCACTAAACTCTCGGGGGGGCGAGGGACCCAGTACTTC.

The chain is built from TRBV7-2 and TRBJ2-7; 8 nucleotides align to TRBD1. The CDR3 spans 14 residues. Germline V gene sequence: CDR1 SGHTA, CDR2 FQGNSA. The ends lost 5 bases at V and 2 bases at J; junction bases unmatched: 5. This chain's CDR3 is CASSAGQATYEQYF. Here the CDR3 DNA reads TGTGCCAGCAGCGCGGGACAGGCTACCTACGAGCAGTACTTC.

This sequence joins TRBV6-5 and TRBJ2-2; D perhaps matches TRBD1 (5 bases). Germline V lookup: CDR1 MNHEY, CDR2 SVGAGI. CDR3 length equals 14 residues. V was clipped by 7 bases and J by 0 bases, with 9 bases between them. The CDR3 DNA follows: TGTGCCAGCATTAGGACACCGAACACCGGGGAGCTGTTTTTT. It encodes CASIRTPNTGELFF.

This clone was seen only a few times. V usage is TRBV28 and J usage is TRBJ1-5; D unclear. The germline CDR1 and CDR2 sequences are MDHEN and SYDVKM. V lost 1 base and J 3 bases, leaving 10 bases between the germline ends. CDR3 length equals 15 residues. The CDR3 DNA sequence: TGTGCCAGCAGTTTATACGCCAGGCCCAATCAGCCCCAGCATTTT. It translates to CASSLYARPNQPQHF. The full variable domain, in which reference TRBV28 and TRBJ1-5 provide the parts outside the CDR3, is DVKVTQSSRYLVKRTGEKVFLECVQDMDHENMFWYRQDPGLGLRLIYFSYDVKMKEKGDIPEGYSVSREKKERFSLILESASTNQTSMYLCASSLYARPNQPQHFGDGTRLSIL.

The V call is TRBV7-8, the J call TRBJ2-1; no definite D call. V lost 5 bases and J 7 bases, leaving 24 bases between the germline ends. This CDR3 is built from 17 residues. Germline CDR1 is SGHVS and CDR2 is FQNEAQ. The CDR3: CASSPSPLGPPGNEQFF. The CDR3 bases are TGTGCCAGCAGCCCTTCCCCGCTGGGCCCTCCTGGTAATGAGCAGTTCTTC.

This chain uses TRBV7-8 with TRBJ1-1; 11 bases fit TRBD1. Germline V gene data show CDR1 as SGHVS and CDR2 as FQNEAQ. The CDR3 is 16 residues long. J was trimmed by 5 bases and V by 1 base; bases with no gene match: 6. The CDR3 DNA sequence: TGTGCCAGCAGCTTAGTGAGGACAGGGGGCCGGACTGAAGCTTTCTTT. This translates into CASSLVRTGGRTEAFF.

The chain recombines TRBV6-5 with TRBJ2-1; possible D gene TRBD1, 5 bases. The germline gives CDR1 MNHEY, CDR2 SVGAGI. The V end was cut by 2 bases, the J end by 6 bases, with 11 bases between. The CDR3 is 14 amino acids. Here the CDR3 reads CASSYGAGLNEQFF. CDR3 sequence (DNA): TGTGCCAGCAGTTACGGGGCTGGGCTCAATGAGCAGTTCTTC.

The chain links TRBV21-1 to TRBJ2-5; TRBD1 was called by the table and not checked on the DNA. TRBV21-1 is labeled a pseudogene. The CDR3 runs to 17 residues. CDR3: CASSKAYTGQCGETQYF. The CDR3 DNA reads TGTGCCAGCAGCAAAGCTTATACGGGACAGTGTGGGGAGACCCAGTACTTC.

This clone was counted between two and nine times. This rearrangement joins TRBV3-1 (or the pseudogene TRBV3-2) to TRBJ2-3, with D hard to call. The CDR3 sequence is 16 residues long. Germline CDR1 is LGHDT and CDR2 is YNNKEL (reference sequence). Trimming cost V 3 bases and J 0 bases, with 13 bases left between them. Here the CDR3 reads CASSQRHIFSTDTQYF. CDR3 nucleotides: TGTGCCAGCAGCCAGAGGCACATATTTAGCACAGATACGCAGTATTTT.

The chain uses TRBV9 and TRBJ2-1; 14 positions agree with TRBD2. The CDR3 is 17 residues long. With 0 bases clipped from V and 9 bases from J, the junction kept 8 bases outside the gene matches. Germline CDR1 and CDR2: SGDLS and YYNGEE. In nucleotides, the CDR3 is TGTGCCAGCAGCGTAGATCAGACTAGCGGGAGGGGGGCTGAGCAGTTCTTC. This gives the protein CASSVDQTSGRGAEQFF.

The chain employs TRBV12-5 and TRBJ2-3; 9 nucleotides line up with TRBD2. The CDR3 totals 16 residues. Germline assignment: CDR1 LGHNT and CDR2 FRNRAP. Trimming cost V 4 bases and J 4 bases; bases outside gene matches: 9. CDR3 nucleotide sequence: TGTGCTAGTGGTTCTCCTCTAGCGGGACACCCAGATACGCAGTATTTT. Amino acid sequence: CASGSPLAGHPDTQYF.

The count of this clone is one. The chain employs TRBV5-6 and TRBJ2-5; D perhaps matches TRBD1 (5 bases). Germline CDR1 reads SGHDT; CDR2 reads YYEEEE. The CDR3 covers 15 residues. Trimming pared 0 bases from V and 6 bases from J, leaving 15 bases between. CDR3 sequence reads: CASSLGRAEVQTQYF. The CDR3 DNA reads TGTGCCAGCAGCTTGGGCAGGGCTGAGGTCCAGACCCAGTACTTC.